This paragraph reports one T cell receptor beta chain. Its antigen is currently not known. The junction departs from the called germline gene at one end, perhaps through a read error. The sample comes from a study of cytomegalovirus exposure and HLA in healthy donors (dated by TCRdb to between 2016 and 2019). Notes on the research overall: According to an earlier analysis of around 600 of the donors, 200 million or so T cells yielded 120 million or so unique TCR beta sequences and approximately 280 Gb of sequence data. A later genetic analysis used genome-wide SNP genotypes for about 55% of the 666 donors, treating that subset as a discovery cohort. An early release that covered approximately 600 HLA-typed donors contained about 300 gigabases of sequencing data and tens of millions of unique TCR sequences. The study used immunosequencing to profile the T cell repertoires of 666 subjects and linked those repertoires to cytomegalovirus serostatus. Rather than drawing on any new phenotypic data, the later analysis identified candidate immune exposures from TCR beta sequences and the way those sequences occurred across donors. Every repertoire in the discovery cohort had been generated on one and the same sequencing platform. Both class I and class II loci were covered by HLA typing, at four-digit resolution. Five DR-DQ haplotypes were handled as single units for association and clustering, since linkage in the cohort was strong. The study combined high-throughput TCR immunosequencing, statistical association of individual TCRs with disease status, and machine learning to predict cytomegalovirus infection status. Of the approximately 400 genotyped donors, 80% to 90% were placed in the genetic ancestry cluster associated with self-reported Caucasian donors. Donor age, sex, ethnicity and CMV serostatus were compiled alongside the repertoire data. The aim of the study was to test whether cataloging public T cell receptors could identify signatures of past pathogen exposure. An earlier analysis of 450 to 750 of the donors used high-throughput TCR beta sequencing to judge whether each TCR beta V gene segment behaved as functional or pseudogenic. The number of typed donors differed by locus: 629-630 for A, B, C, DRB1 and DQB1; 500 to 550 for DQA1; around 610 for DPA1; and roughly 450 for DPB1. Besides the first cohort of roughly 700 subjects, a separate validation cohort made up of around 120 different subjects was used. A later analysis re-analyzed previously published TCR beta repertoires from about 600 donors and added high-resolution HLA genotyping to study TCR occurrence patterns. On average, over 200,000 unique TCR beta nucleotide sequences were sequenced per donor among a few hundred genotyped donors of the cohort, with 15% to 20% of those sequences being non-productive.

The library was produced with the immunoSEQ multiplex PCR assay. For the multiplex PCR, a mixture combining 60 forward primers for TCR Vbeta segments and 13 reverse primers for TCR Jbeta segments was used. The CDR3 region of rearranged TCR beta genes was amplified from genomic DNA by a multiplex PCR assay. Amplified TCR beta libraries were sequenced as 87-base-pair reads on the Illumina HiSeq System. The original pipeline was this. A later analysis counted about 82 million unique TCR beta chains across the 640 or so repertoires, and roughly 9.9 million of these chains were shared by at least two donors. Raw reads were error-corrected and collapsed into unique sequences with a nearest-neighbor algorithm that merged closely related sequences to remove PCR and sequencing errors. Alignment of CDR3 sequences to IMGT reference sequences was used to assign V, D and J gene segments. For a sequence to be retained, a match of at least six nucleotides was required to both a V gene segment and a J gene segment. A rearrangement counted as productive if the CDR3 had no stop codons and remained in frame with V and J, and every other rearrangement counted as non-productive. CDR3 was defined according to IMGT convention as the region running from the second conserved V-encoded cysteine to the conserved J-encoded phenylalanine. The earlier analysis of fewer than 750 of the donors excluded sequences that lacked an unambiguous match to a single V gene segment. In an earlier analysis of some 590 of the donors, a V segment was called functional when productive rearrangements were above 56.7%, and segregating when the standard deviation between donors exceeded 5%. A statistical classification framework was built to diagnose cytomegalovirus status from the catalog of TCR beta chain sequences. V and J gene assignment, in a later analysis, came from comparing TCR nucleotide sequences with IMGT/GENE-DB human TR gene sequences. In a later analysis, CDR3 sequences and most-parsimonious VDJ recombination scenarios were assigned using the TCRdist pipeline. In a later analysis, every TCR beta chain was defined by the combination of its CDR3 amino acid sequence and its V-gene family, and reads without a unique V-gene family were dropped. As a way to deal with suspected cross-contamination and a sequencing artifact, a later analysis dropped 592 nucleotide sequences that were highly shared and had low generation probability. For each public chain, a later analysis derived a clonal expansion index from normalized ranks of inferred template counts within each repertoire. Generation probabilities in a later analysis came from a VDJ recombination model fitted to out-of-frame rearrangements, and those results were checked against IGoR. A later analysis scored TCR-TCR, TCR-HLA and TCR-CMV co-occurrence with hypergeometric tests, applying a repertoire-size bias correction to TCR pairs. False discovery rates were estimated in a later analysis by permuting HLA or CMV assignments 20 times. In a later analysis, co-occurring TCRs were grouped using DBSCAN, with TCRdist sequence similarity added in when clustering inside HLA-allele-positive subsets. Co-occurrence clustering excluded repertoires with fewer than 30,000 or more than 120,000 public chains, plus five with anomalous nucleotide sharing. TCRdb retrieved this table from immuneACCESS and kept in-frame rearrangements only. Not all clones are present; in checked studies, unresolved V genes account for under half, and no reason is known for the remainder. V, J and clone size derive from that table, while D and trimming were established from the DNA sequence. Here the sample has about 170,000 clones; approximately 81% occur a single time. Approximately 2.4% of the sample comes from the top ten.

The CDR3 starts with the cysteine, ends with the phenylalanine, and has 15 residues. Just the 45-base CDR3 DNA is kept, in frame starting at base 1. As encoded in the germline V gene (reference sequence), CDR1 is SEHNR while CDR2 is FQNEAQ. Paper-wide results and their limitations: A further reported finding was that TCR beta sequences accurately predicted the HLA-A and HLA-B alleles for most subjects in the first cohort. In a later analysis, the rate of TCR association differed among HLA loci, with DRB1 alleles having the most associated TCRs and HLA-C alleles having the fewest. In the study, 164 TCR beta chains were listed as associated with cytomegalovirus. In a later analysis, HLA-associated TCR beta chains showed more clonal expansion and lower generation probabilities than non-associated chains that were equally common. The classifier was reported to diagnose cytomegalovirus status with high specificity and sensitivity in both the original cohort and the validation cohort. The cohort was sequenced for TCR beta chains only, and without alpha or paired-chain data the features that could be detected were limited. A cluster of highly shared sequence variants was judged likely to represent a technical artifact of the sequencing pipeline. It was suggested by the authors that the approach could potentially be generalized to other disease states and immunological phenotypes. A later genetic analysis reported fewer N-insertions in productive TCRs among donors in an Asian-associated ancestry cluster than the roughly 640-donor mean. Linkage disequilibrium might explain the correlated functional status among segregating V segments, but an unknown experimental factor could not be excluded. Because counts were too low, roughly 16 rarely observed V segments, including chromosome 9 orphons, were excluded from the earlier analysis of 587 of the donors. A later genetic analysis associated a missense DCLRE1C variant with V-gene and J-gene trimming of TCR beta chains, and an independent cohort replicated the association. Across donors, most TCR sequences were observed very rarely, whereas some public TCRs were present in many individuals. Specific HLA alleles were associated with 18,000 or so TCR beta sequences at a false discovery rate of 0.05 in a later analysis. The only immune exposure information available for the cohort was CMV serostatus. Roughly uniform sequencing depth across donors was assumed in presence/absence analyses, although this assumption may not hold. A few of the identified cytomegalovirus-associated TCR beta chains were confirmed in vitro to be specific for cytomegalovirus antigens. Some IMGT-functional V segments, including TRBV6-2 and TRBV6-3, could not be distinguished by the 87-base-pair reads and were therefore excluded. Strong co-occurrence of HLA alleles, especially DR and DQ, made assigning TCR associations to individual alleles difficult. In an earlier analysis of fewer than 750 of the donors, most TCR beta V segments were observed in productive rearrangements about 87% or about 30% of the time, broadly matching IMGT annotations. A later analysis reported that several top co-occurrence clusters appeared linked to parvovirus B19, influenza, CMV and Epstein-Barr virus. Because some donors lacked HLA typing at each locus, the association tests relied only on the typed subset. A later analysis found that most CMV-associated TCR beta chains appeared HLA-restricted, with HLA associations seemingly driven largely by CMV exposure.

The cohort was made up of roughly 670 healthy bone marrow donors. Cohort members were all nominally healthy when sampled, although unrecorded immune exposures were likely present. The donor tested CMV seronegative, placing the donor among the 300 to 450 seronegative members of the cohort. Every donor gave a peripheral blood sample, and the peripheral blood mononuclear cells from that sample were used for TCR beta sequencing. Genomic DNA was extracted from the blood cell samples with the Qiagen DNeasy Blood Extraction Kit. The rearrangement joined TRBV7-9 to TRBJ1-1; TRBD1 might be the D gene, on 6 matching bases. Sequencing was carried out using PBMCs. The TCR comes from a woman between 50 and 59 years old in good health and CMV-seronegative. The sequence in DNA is TGTTCCAGCAGCTTAGTAGGCGCAGGGGCCACTGAAGCTTTCTTT. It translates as CSSSLVGAGATEAFF.